Included here is one T cell receptor (beta chain) sequence, with context. Its antigen specificity is not known. No clone much larger than this one lies a single base away; base qualities are absent. The data stem from a study of shared clonotypes between healthy human individuals (dated by TCRdb to the early 2020s). The study in broad terms: The cohort comprised a couple of women and three men aged 18 to 49 years. For each donor, CD4 naive and CD4 memory were each run on three plates, CD8 naive on two plates, and CD8 memory on one plate. Blood TCR repertoires of several healthy adults were deeply sequenced to estimate repertoire size and the extent of clonotype sharing between individuals. Libraries were prepared and TCR repertoires were sequenced by different laboratories using diverse techniques, in order to increase sequencing depth and limit assay-specific biases. Between about 0.85 and 8.9 billion PBMCs per donor were obtained by leukapheresis. Results and caveats for the whole study, not just this receptor: Pairwise subsampling led to the expectation that sequencing depth would affect the degree of clonotype sharing among donors. The genetic and exposure-history diversity represented was limited by the small number of donors. When a handful of donors were compared, the shared fraction of clonotypes was approximately 5% for naive CD4, around 3.6% for naive CD8, 2% to 2.5% for memory CD4, and roughly 0.4% for memory CD8. Compared with non-shared clonotypes, the clonotypes found in all four sorted-subset donors had higher generation probabilities. Estimated clonotype richness was generally larger for naive than for memory subsets. Only blood was sampled, and tissue TCR repertoires likely differ from those in blood. Incomplete sequencing was indicated by rarefaction of sorted-subset datasets, despite the large sequencing depth.

The CDR3 has 9 amino acids, counting the end cysteine and phenylalanine. Only the CDR3 part of the read is kept: 27 bases, read in frame from the first base. Looking up the germline V gene (reference sequence) yields CDR1 LGHDT and CDR2 YNNKEL. Trimming at the junction amounts to 0 bases on V and 12 bases on J, and the germline ends lie 0 bases apart. Healthy HIV-negative adults with no recently reported acute infections or vaccinations were included as donors. Every donor was a Caucasian adult living in Nashville, Tennessee, USA. CD4+ T cells were enriched by magnetic negative selection; naive cells were then positively selected on CD45RA, and the negative fraction formed the memory subset. Blood was collected by leukapheresis, and PBMCs were isolated by Ficoll-Histopaque density gradient centrifugation and then cryopreserved in liquid nitrogen vapor phase. Purity and quantity of every magnetically sorted T cell population were checked by analytical flow cytometry. Genomic DNA was isolated from every sorted fraction and measured by UV absorbance on a Nanodrop 2000c.

Using the deep immunoSEQ assay, TCR CDR3 regions were amplified from genomic DNA by multiplex PCR. Extracted genomic DNA from each cell subset was distributed evenly across all wells of several immunoSEQ 96-well plates, and each plate was treated as a replicate. For sorted subsets, about 210 ng of genomic DNA, equivalent to 25,000 to 30,000 T cell genomes, went into each replicate PCR. Purified libraries were measured with a Qubit 3.0 fluorometer, size-checked on a Bioanalyzer 2100, and measured again with the KAPA Library Quantification kit. A separate single-read 150-cycle Illumina NextSeq 550 flow cell was used to sequence each immunoSEQ 96-well plate. Processing in the source paper ran as follows. The immunoSEQ output contained only junctional sequences without quality scores, so filtering could not match that applied to full-length reads. To assign V/J genes and CDR3, sequences were annotated against IMGT germline references using PyIR, a Python wrapper for IgBLAST v1.9. Reads were filtered out if the reads had weak V/J assignments (E-value above 1e-6), no CDR3, stop codons, out-of-frame junctions, or ambiguous translated residues. V3J clonotypes were defined as sequences sharing the same inferred V gene, J gene, and CDR3 amino acid sequence. Percentage overlap between repertoires was computed as shared unique clonotypes divided by the size of the smaller repertoire. Richness of each repertoire was evaluated using RTK rarefaction, the Chao1 estimator, and Recon v2.1 estimates of unobserved clonotypes. OLGA was used to compute generation probabilities for all TCRbeta clonotypes that the gDNA method yielded from four donors. TCRdb re-hosts the immuneACCESS table, in-frame sequences only. Its copies lack some clones; in the studies checked, an unresolved V gene accounts for under half of them, and the cause for the rest is not known. Clone size and the V and J calls come from that table; the DNA yielded D and trimming. The sample table shows fewer than 1.8 million clones, and 97% to 99% are seen once. About 0.35% of the sample is taken by the ten largest.

This sequence uses TRBV3-1 (or the pseudogene TRBV3-2) and TRBJ2-1; the D gene lacks a confident call. This sequence was found in a man between 25 and 39 years old in good health. The sequenced sample consisted of naive CD4+ T cells sorted from blood. The meaning of the sample's cell subset or site label: CD45RA+ positively selected. The nucleotides are TGTGCCAGCAGCCAAGAGCAGTTCTTC. The encoded protein is CASSQEQFF.